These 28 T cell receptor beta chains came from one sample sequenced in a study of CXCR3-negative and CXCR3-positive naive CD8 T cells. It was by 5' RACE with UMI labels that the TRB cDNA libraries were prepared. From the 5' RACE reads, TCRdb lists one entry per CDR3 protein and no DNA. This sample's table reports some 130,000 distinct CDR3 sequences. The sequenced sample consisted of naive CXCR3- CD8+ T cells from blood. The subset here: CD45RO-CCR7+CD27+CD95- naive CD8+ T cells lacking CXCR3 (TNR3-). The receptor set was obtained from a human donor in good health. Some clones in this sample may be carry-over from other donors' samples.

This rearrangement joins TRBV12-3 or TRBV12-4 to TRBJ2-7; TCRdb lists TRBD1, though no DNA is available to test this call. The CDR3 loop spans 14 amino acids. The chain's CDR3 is CASSLSQGLHEQYF.

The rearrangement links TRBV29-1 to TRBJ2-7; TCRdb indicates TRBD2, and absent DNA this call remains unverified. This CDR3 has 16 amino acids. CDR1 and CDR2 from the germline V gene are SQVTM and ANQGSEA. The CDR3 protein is CSVEDKERSQGYEQYF.

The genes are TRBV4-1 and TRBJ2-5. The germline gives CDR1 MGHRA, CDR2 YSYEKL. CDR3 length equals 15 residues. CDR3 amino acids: CASSQGWGYQETQYF.

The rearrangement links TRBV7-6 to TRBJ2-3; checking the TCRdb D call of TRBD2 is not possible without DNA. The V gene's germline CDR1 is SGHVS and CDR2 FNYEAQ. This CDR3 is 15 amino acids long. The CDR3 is CASSYGLALADTQYF.

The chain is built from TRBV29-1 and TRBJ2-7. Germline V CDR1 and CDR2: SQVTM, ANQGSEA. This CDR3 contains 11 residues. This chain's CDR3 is CSVGDFHEQYF.

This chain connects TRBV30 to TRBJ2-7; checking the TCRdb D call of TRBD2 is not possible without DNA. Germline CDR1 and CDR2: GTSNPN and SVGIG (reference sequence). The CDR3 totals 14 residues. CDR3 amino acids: CAWWGRGPAYEQYF.

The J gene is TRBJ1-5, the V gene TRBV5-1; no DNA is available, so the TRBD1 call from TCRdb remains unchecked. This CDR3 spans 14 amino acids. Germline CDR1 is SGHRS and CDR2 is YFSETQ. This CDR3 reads CASSLMGGNQPQHF.

This chain's CDR3 is CASRAGTRGTYEQYF. V and J are TRBV19 and TRBJ2-7; the D call of TRBD2 rests on TCRdb alone, since no DNA is present to check it. The CDR3 sequence is 15 residues long. The germline V gene encodes CDR1 LNHDA and CDR2 SQIVND (reference sequence). The full variable domain, with the rest looked up from reference TRBV19 and TRBJ2-7, is DGGITQSPKYLFRKEGQNVTLSCEQNLNHDAMYWYRQDPGQGLRLIYYSQIVNDFQKGDIAEGYSVSREKKESFPLTVTSAQKNPTAFYLCASRAGTRGTYEQYFGPGTRLTVT.

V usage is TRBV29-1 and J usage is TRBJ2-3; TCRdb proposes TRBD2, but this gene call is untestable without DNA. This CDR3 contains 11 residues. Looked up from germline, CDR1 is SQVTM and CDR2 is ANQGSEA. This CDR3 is CSVGLTDTQYF.

The CDR3 loop is CSVIPTGSSGEQYF. The chain joins TRBV29-1 to TRBJ2-7. The CDR3 loop spans 14 amino acids. Germline V gives CDR1 SQVTM, CDR2 ANQGSEA.

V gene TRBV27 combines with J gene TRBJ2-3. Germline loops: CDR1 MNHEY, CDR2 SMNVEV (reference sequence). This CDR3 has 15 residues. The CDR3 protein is CASSTHSFGTDTQYF.

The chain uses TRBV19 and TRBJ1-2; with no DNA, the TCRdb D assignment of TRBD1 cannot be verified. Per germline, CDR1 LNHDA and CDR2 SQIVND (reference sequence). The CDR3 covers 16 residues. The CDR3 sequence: CASSIFAGGAIDGYTF.

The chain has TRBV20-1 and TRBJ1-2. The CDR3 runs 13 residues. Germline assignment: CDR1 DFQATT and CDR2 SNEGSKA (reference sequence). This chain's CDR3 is CSASRRQGYGYTF.

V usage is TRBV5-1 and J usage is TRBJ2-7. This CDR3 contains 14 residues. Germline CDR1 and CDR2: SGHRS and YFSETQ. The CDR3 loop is CASSFASSSYEQYF.

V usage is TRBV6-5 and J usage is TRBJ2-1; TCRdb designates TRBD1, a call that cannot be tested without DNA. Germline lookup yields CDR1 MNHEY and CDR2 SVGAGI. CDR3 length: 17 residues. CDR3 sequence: CASSPSPSGAGGNEQFF.

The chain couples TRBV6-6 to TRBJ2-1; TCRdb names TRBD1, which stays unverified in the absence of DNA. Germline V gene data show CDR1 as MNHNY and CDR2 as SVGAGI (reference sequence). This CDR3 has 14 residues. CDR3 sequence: CASSYSGVGGEQFF.

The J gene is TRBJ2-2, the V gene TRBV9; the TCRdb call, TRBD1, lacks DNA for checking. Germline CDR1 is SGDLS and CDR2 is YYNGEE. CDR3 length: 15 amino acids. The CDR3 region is CASRAGTENTGELFF.

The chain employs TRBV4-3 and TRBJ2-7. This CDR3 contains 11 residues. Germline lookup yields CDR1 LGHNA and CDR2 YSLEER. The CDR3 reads CASSHLNEQYF.

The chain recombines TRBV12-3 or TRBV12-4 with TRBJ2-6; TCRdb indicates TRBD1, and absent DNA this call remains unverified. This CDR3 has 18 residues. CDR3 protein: CASSMSGQANSGANVLTF.

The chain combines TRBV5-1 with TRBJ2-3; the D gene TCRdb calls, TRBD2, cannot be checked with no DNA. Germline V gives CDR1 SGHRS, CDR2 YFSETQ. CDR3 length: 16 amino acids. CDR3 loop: CASSSEASASTDTQYF. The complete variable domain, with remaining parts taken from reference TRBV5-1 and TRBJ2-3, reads KAGVTQTPRYLIKTRGQQVTLSCSPISGHRSVSWYQQTPGQGLQFLFEYFSETQRNKGNFPGRFSGRQFSNSRSEMNVSTLELGDSALYLCASSSEASASTDTQYFGPGTRLTVL.

The CDR3 here is CASSRGVTGELFF. The rearrangement links TRBV27 to TRBJ2-2; TCRdb proposes TRBD1, but this gene call is untestable without DNA. CDR3 length equals 13 residues. CDR1 is MNHEY and CDR2 is SMNVEV in the germline V gene (reference sequence).

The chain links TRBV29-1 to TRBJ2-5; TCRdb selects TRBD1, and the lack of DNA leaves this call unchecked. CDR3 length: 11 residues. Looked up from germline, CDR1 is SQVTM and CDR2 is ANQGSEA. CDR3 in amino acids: CSAWGLETQYF.

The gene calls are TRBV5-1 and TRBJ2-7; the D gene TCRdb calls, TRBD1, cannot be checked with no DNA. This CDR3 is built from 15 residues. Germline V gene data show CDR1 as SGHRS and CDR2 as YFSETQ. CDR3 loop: CASSLQDSVTYEQYF.

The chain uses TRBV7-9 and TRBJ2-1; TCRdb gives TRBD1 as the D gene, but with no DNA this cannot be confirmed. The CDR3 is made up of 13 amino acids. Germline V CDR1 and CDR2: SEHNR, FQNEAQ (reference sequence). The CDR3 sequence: CASSPGQNNEQFF.

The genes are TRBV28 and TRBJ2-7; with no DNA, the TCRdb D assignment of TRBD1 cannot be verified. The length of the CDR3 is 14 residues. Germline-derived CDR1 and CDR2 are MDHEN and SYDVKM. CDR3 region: CASSLGTGVFEQYF.

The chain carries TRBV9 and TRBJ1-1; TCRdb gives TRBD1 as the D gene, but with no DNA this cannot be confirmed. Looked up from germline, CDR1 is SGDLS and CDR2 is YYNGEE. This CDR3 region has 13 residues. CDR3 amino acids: CASSIPPSTEAFF. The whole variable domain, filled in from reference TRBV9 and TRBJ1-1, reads DSGVTQTPKHLITATGQRVTLRCSPRSGDLSVYWYQQSLDQGLQFLIQYYNGEERAKGNILERFSAQQFPDLHSELNLSSLELGDSALYFCASSIPPSTEAFFGQGTRLTVV.

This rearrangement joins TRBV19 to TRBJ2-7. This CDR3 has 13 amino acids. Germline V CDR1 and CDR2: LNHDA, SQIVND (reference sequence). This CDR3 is CASSRRASYEQYF.

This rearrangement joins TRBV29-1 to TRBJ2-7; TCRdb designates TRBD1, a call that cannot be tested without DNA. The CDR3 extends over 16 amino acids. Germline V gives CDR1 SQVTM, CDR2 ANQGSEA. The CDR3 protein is CSVESGRTGVGYEQYF.